Below, 8 T cell receptor beta chains from the same sample are listed, as sequenced in a study of CD8+ T cells in alopecia areata. Extracted RNA was reverse transcribed into cDNA, the sequencing template. The data were produced by immunoSEQ multiplex PCR, yet TCRdb's version contains in-frame clones alone and is incomplete. Counted here are around 29,000 clones, about three quarters occurring once; the ten biggest clones make up 15% to 20%. Sample: NKG2D-low CD8+ T cells sorted from blood. The receptors were sampled from a human donor with alopecia areata.

The CDR3 DNA sequence: TGTGCCAGTTCGGGGGGGATCTCCTACGAGCAGTACTTC. Its translation: CASSGGISYEQYF. The chain recombines TRBV27 with TRBJ2-7, with 8 bases fitting TRBD2. Germline loops: CDR1 MNHEY, CDR2 SMNVEV (reference sequence). The CDR3 runs to 13 residues. With V trimmed by 9 bases and J by 0 bases, 4 bases remained unmatched.

The chain joins TRBV5-1 to TRBJ2-2; D not certain. V lost 0 bases and J 3 bases, leaving 9 bases between the germline ends. CDR3 size: 15 residues. CDR1 and CDR2 from the germline V gene are SGHRS and YFSETQ. The CDR3 is CASSLGLAHTGELFF. CDR3 in DNA: TGCGCCAGCAGCTTGGGACTGGCCCACACCGGGGAGCTGTTTTTT.

The gene calls are TRBV29-1 and TRBJ2-7, with D perhaps TRBD1 (6 bases). V was pared by 6 bases and J by 5 bases, with 20 bases between. The germline V gene has CDR1 SQVTM and CDR2 ANQGSEA. The CDR3 loop spans 14 amino acids. In DNA, the CDR3 is TGCAGCGTCAAACTCCGGGACAAAGGCCACGAGCAGTACTTC. Its translation: CSVKLRDKGHEQYF.

The J gene is TRBJ2-7, the V gene TRBV10-3, with 14 bases matching TRBD2. The germline V gene encodes CDR1 ENHRY and CDR2 SYGVKD. V was clipped by 5 bases and J by 4 bases; unmatched bases: 7. CDR3 length: 16 amino acids. In DNA form, the CDR3 reads TGTGCCATCAGTCCCGCCGGGACTAGCGGGAGTTACGAGCAGTACTTC. This sequence encodes CAISPAGTSGSYEQYF.

The gene calls are TRBV19 and TRBJ2-2; tentatively, D is TRBD2 (6 bases). The germline V gene encodes CDR1 LNHDA and CDR2 SQIVND (reference sequence). CDR3 length: 15 residues. Trimming took off 4 bases at V and 6 bases at J, with 15 bases between the two ends. CDR3 bases: TGTGCCAGTAGTAGGAGGGAGTCTCGACCCGGGGAGCTGTTTTTT. Its protein product is CASSRRESRPGELFF.

Turning to this clone: Mismatch with germline at one junction end may stem from a read error. The V gene is TRBV5-4, the J gene TRBJ1-1; no reliable D call. Germline V lookup: CDR1 SGHNT, CDR2 YYREEE (reference sequence). CDR3 length: 15 amino acids. The CDR3 DNA is TGCGCCAGCAGCCAAGATGTGACGTTGAACACTGAAGCTTTCTTT. Residues: CASSQDVTLNTEAFF.

The chain recombines TRBV4-3 with TRBJ2-3, with TRBD2 matching over 15 bases. The trim removed 3 bases at V and 2 bases at J, leaving 3 bases unmatched. CDR3 length: 17 amino acids. In germline, CDR1 is LGHNA, CDR2 YSLEER. The CDR3 DNA follows: TGCGCCAGCAGCCATGGGACTAGCGGGGGGCTCACAGATACGCAGTATTTT. Residues: CASSHGTSGGLTDTQYF.

This clone was seen just once. The chain combines TRBV6-4 with TRBJ2-1; weak D call: TRBD2 (5 bases). The V and J ends lost 6 bases and 6 bases respectively, with 18 bases between them. Germline-derived CDR1 and CDR2 are MRHNA and SNTAGT. The CDR3 contains 15 residues. The CDR3 DNA sequence: TGTGCCAGCAGAATCCTAGCAGAGGGTGGCAATGAGCAGTTCTTC. Translated: CASRILAEGGNEQFF.